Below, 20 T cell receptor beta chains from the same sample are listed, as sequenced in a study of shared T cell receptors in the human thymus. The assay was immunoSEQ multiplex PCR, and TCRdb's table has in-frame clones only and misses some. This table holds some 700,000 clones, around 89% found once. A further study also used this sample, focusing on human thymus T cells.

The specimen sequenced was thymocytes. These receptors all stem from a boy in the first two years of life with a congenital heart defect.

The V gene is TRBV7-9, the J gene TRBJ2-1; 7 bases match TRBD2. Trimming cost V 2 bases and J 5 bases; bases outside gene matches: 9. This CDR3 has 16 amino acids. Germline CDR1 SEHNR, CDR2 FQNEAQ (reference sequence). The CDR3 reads CASSLTGLVGDNEQFF. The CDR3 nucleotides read TGTGCCAGCAGCTTAACCGGACTAGTTGGCGACAATGAGCAGTTCTTC.

CDR3 residues: CASSLTSGRDNEQFF. CDR3 nucleotides: TGTGCCAGCAGCTTGACTAGCGGGAGGGACAATGAGCAGTTCTTC. The chain has TRBV5-4 and TRBJ2-1; TRBD2 matches at 13 bases. J gave up 5 bases and V 1 base, and 0 bases lay outside the gene matches. The CDR3 loop spans 15 amino acids. CDR1 is SGHNT, CDR2 YYREEE, per germline (reference sequence).

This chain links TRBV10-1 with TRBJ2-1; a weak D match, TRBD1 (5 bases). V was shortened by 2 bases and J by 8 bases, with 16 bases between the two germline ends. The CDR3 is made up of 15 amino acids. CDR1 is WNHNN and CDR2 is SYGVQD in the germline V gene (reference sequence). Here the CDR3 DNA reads TGCGCCAGCAGTGAGAGGGGTTACCCCTTGCATGAGCAGTTCTTC. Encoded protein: CASSERGYPLHEQFF.

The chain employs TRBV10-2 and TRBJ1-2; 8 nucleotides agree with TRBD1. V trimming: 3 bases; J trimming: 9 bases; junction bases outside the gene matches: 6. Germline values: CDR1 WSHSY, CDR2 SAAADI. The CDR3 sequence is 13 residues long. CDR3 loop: CASSERGQGCYTF. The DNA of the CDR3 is TGCGCCAGCAGTGAACGAGGACAGGGTTGCTACACCTTC.

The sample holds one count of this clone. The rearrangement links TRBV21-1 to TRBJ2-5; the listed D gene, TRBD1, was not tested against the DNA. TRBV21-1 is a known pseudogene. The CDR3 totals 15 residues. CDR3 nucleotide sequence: TGTGCCAGCAGCTTTCGGACAGGTCCGACCTGGACCCAGTACTTC. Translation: CASSFRTGPTWTQYF.

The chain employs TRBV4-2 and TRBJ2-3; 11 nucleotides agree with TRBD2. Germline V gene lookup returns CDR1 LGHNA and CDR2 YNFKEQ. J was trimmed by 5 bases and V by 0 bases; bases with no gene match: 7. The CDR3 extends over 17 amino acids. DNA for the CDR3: TGTGCCAGCAGCCAAGATGCTAGCGGGAGGCCTCAAGATACGCAGTATTTT. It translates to CASSQDASGRPQDTQYF.

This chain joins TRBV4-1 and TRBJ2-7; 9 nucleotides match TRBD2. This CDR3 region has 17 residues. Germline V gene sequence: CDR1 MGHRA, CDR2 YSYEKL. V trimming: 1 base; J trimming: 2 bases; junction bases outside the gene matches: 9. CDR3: CASSQGGLAGEPYEQYF. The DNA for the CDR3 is TGCGCCAGCAGCCAAGGAGGCTTAGCGGGAGAACCCTACGAGCAGTACTTC.

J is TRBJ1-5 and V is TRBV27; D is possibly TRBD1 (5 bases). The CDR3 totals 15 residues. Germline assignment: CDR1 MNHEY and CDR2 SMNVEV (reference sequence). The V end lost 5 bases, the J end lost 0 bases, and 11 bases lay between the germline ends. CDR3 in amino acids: CASSPRQYSNQPQHF. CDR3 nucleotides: TGTGCCAGCAGTCCCCGACAGTATAGCAATCAGCCCCAGCATTTT.

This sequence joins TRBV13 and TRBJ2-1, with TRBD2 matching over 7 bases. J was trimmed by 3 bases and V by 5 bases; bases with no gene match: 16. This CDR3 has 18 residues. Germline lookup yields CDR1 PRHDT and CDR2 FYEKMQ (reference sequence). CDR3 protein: CASSDRLWAGAGYNEQFF. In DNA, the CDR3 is TGTGCCAGCAGCGATCGATTATGGGCGGGAGCTGGCTACAATGAGCAGTTCTTC.

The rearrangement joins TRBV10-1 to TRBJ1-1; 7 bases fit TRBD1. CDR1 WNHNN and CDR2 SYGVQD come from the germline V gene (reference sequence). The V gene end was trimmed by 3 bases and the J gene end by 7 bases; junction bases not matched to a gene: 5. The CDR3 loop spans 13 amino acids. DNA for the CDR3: TGCGCCAGCAGTGAACTGGGACAGAATGAAGCTTTCTTT. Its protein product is CASSELGQNEAFF.

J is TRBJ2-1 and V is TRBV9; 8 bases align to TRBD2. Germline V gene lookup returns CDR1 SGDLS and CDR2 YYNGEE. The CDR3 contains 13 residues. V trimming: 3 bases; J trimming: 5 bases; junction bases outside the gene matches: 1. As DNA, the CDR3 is TGTGCCAGCAGCGCCGGGAGGGACAATGAGCAGTTCTTC. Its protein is CASSAGRDNEQFF.

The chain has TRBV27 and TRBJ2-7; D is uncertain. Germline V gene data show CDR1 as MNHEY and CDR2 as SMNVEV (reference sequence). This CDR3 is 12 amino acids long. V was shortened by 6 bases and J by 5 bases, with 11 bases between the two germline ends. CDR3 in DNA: TGTGCCAGCAGCCTCGGCGGCCACGAGCAGTACTTC. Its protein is CASSLGGHEQYF.

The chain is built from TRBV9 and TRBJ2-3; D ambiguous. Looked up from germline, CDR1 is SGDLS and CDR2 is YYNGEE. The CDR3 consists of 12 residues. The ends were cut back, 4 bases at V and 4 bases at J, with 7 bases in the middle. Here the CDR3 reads CASSPPADTQYF. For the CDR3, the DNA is TGTGCCAGCAGCCCCCCGGCAGATACGCAGTATTTT. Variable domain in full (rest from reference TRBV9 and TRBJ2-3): DSGVTQTPKHLITATGQRVTLRCSPRSGDLSVYWYQQSLDQGLQFLIQYYNGEERAKGNILERFSAQQFPDLHSELNLSSLELGDSALYFCASSPPADTQYFGPGTRLTVL.

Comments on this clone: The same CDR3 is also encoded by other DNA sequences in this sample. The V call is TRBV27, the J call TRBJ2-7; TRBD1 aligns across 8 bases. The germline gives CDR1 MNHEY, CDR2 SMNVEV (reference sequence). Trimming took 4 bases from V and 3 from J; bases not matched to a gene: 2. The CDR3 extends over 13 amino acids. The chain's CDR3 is CASSSGQGYEQYF. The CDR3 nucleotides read TGTGCCAGCAGTTCAGGACAGGGCTACGAGCAGTACTTC.

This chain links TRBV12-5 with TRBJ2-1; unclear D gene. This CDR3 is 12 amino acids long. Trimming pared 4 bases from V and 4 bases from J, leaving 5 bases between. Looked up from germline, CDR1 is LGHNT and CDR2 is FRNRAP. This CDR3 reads CASGSLYNEQFF. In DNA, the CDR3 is TGTGCTAGTGGTTCCTTATACAATGAGCAGTTCTTC.

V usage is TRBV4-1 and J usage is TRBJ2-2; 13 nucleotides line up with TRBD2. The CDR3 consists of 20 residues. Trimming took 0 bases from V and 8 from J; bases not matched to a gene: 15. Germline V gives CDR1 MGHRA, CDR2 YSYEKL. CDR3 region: CASSQDPPGLAGFGLGELFF. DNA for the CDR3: TGCGCCAGCAGCCAAGATCCCCCGGGACTAGCGGGATTTGGCTTGGGGGAGCTGTTTTTT.

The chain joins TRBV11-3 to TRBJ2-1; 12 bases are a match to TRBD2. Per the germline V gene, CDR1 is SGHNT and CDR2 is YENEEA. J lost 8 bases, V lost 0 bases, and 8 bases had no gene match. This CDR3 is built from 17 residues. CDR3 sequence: CASSLEGVGLAGHEQFF. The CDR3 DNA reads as TGTGCCAGCAGCTTAGAGGGGGTCGGACTAGCGGGACATGAGCAGTTCTTC.

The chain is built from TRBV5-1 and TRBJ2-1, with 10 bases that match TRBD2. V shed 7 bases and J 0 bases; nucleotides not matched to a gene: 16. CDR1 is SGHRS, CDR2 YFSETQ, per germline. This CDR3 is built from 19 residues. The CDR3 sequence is CASRGRASSGSNSYNEQFF. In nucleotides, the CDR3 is TGCGCCAGCCGAGGAAGAGCCTCTAGCGGGAGTAACTCCTACAATGAGCAGTTCTTC.

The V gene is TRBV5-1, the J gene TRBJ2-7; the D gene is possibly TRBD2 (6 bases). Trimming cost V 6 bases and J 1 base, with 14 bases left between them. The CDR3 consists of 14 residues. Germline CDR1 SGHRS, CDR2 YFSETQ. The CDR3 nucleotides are TGCGCCAGCAACCGGCGGGGACCGTCCTACGAGCAGTACTTC. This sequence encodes CASNRRGPSYEQYF.

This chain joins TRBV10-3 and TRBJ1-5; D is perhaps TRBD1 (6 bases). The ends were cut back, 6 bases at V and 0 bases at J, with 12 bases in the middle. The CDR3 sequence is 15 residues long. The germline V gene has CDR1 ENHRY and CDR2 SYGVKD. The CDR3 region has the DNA TGTGCCATCAGCGTCACAGGGTTTAGCAATCAGCCCCAGCATTTT. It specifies CAISVTGFSNQPQHF.